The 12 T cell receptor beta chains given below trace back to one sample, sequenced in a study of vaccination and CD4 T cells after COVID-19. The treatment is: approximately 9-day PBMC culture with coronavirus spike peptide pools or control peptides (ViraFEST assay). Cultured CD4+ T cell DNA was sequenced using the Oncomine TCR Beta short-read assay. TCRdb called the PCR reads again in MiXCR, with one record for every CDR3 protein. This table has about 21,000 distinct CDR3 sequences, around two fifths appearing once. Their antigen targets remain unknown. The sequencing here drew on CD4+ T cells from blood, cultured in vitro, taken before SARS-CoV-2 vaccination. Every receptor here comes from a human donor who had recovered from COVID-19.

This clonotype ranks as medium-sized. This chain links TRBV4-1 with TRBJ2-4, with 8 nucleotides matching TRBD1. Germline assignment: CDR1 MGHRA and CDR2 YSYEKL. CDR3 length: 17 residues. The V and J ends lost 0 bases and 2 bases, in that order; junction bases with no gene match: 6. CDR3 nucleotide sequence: TGCGCCAGCAGCCAAGATGGGCAGGGGGCTTCCAAAAACATTCAGTACTTC. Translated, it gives CASSQDGQGASKNIQYF.

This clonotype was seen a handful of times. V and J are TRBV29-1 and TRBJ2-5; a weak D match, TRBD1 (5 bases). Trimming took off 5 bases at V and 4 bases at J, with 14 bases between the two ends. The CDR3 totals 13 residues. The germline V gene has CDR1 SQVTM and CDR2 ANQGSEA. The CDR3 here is CSVSTGRGETQYF. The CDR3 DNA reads TGCAGCGTTTCTACAGGAAGAGGAGAGACCCAGTACTTC.

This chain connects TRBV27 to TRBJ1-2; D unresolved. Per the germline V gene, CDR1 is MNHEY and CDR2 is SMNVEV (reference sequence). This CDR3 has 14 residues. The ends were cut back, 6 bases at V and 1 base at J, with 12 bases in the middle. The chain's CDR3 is CASSAWAGNYGYTF. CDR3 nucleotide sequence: TGTGCCAGCAGCGCCTGGGCCGGTAACTATGGCTACACCTTC.

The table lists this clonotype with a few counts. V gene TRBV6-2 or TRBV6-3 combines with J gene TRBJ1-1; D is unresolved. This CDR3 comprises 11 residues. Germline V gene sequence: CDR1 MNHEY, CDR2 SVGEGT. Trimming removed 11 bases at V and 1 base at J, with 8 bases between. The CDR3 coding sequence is TGTGCCGTGGCAGAGAACACTGAAGCTTTCTTT. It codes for CAVAENTEAFF.

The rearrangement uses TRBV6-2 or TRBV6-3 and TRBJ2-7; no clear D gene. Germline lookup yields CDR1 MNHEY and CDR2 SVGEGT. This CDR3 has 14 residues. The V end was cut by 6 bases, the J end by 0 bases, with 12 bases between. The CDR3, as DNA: TGTGCCAGCAGCGCCCACGCTAGCTCCTACGAGCAGTACTTC. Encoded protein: CASSAHASSYEQYF.

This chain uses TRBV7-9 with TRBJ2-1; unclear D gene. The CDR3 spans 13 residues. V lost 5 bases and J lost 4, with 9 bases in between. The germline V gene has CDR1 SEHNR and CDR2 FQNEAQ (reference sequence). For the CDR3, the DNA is TGTGCCAGCAGCCTTACAACGTACAATGAGCAGTTCTTC. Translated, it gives CASSLTTYNEQFF.

The CDR3 bases are TGTGCCAGCAGCCGGCCGGGGGTCCCCGCCTACGAGCAGTACTTC. It yields the protein CASSRPGVPAYEQYF. The chain uses TRBV7-2 and TRBJ2-7, with D maybe TRBD2 (6 bases). Per the germline V gene, CDR1 is SGHTA and CDR2 is FQGNSA. CDR3 size: 15 residues. V gave up 5 bases and J gave up 2 bases, with 16 bases separating them.

The CDR3 nucleotides read TGTGCCAGCAGCTTAGATCCCCAGAAAGATACGCAGTATTTT. It codes for CASSLDPQKDTQYF. The J gene is TRBJ2-3, the V gene TRBV7-2; the D is unclear. Germline-derived CDR1 and CDR2 are SGHTA and FQGNSA. This CDR3 region has 14 residues. Trimming stripped 1 base from V and 5 bases from J, with 10 bases between.

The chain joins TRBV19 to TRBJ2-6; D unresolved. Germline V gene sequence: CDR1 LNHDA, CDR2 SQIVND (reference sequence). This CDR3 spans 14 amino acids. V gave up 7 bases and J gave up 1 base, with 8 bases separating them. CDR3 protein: CASNVGSGANVLTF. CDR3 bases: TGTGCCAGTAACGTCGGATCTGGGGCCAACGTCCTGACTTTC.

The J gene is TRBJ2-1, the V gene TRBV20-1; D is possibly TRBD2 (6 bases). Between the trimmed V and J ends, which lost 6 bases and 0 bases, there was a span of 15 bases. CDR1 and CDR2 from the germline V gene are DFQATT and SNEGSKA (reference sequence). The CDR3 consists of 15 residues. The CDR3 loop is CSAVTSLSSYNEQFF. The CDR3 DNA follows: TGCAGTGCCGTAACTAGCCTGAGCTCCTACAATGAGCAGTTCTTC.

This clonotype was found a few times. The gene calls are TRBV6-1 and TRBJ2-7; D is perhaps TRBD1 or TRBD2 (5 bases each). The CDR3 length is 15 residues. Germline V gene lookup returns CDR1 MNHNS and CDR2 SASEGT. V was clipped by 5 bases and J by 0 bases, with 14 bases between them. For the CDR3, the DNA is TGTGCCAGCAGTCGGGGCGAGACCCACTCCTACGAGCAGTACTTC. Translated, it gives CASSRGETHSYEQYF.

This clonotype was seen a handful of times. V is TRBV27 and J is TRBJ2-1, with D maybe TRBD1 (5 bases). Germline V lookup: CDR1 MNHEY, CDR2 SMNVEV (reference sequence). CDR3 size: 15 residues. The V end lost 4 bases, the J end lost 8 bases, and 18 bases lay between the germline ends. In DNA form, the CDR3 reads TGTGCCAGCAGTTCTCTCATAGGAAGGGGCTATGAGCAGTTCTTC. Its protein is CASSSLIGRGYEQFF.